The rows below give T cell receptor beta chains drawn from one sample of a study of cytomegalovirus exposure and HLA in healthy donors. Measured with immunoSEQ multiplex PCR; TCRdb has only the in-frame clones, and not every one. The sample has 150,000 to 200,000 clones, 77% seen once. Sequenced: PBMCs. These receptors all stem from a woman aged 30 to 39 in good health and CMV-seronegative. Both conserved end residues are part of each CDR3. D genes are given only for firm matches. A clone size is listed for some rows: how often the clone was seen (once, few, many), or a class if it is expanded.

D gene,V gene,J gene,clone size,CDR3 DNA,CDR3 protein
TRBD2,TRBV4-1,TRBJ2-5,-,TGCGCCAGCAGCGATGGACTAGCGGGGGGGGAGACCCAGTACTTC,CASSDGLAGGETQYF
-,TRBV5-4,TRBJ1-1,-,TGTGCCAGCAGCTCCAACTTCAGACAGAGTGAAGCTTTCTTT,CASSSNFRQSEAFF
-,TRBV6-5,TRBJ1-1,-,TGTGCCAGCAGTTACGACGGGGGAGTGGGCACTGAAGCTTTCTTT,CASSYDGGVGTEAFF
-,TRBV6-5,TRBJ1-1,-,TGTGCCAGCAGTTACTCGGAAGAGCGGAACACTGAAGCTTTCTTT,CASSYSEERNTEAFF
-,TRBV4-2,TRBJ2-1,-,TGTGCCAGCAGGGCAGGCACCTACAATGAGCAGTTCTTC,CASRAGTYNEQFF
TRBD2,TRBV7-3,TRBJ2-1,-,TGTGCCAGCAGCTGGACTAGCGGGGGGGCTGGGGTCGGTGAGCAGTTCTTC,CASSWTSGGAGVGEQFF
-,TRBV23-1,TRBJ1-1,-,TGCGCCAGCAGTCAATCTCGGGACACCGGCAACACTGAAGCTTTCTTT,CASSQSRDTGNTEAFF
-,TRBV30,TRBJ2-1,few,TGTGCCTGGAGTGTATCGAGGAGTGAGCAGTTCTTC,CAWSVSRSEQFF
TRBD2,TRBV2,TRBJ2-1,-,TGTGCCAGCAGTGGGCCTGTAGAACTAGCGGGAGTGGTATCCTACAATGAGCAGTTCTTC,CASSGPVELAGVVSYNEQFF
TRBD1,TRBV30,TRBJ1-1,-,TGTGCCTGGAGCTGGACAGGGCTCGGGGCTGAAGCTTTCTTT,CAWSWTGLGAEAFF
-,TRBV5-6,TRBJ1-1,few,TGTGCCAGCAGACCCAGGGAGGGGTTGTTGCGAGCTTTCTTT,CASRPREGLLRAFF
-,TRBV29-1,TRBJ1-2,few,TGCAGCGTTGGGTGGGAGGACATTGGCTACACCTTC,CSVGWEDIGYTF
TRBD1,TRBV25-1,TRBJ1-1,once,TGTGCCAGCAGTGGCCGGGACAGGGGGCGGAACACTGAAGCTTTCTTT,CASSGRDRGRNTEAFF
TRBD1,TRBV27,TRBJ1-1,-,TGTGCCAGCAGCAGGACAGGGGGCATGAACACTGAAGCTTTCTTT,CASSRTGGMNTEAFF
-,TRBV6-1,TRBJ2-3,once,TGTGCCAGCAAATCCCCGGGACATCTCACAGATACGCAGTATTTT,CASKSPGHLTDTQYF
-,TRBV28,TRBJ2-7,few,TGTGCCAGTGCGGGACGCTCCTACGAGCAGTACTTC,CASAGRSYEQYF
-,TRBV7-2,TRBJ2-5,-,TGTGCCAGCAGTATCAATGGGGGGATAGAGACCCAGTACTTC,CASSINGGIETQYF
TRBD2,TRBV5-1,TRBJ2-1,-,TGCGCCAGCAGCTTGAATCCAGCGGGGCAACCTTACAATGAGCAGTTCTTC,CASSLNPAGQPYNEQFF
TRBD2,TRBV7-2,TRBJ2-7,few,TGTGCCAGCAGCTTAGGACTAGCGGGGGAAACGACCTTCTACGAGCAGTACTTC,CASSLGLAGETTFYEQYF
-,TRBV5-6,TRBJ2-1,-,TGTGCCAGCAGTCGCCGCGGGGATTTATCCTACAATGAGCAGTTCTTC,CASSRRGDLSYNEQFF
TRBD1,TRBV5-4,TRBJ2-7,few,TGTGCCAGCAGCCCCCGGGACAGGGAATACGAGCAGTACTTC,CASSPRDREYEQYF
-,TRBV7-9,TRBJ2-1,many,TGTGCCAGCAGCTACCACGAGCGGTTCTACAATGAGCAGTTCTTC,CASSYHERFYNEQFF
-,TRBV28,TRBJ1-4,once,TGTGCCAGCAGTTCCCTAACAGGGTCCGATGAAAAACTGTTTTTT,CASSSLTGSDEKLFF
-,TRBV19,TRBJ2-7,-,TGTGCCAGTAGTATGATTGAGGGTCGGCGGTGGGAGCAGTACTTC,CASSMIEGRRWEQYF
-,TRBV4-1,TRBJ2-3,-,TGCGCCAGCAGCCAAGATGAGGCCAGGGCCACAGATACGCAGTATTTT,CASSQDEARATDTQYF
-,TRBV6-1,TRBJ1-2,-,TGTGCCAGCTCAACGACAGGAGCTAACTATGGCTACACCTTC,CASSTTGANYGYTF
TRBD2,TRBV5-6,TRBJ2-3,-,TGTGCCAGCAGCCCACGGGCGGGAGGGGGTGATACGCAGTATTTT,CASSPRAGGGDTQYF
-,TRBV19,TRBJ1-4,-,TGTGCCAGTAAACAACAGGGTTGGAATGAAAAACTGTTTTTT,CASKQQGWNEKLFF
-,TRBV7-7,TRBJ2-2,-,TGTGCTAGCAGAACAGGGTATACCGGGGAGCTGTTTTTT,CASRTGYTGELFF
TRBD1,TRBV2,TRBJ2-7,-,TGTGCCAGCAGGGGGGACAGGGCGGGCGAGCAGTACTTC,CASRGDRAGEQYF
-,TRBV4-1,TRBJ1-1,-,TGCGCCAGCAGCCCTCTCCCTCGGGGGGCCGGCGCGGAAGCTTTCTTT,CASSPLPRGAGAEAFF
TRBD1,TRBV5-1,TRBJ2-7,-,TGCGCCAGCAGCCTGATGGGGACAGGGCAGTACGAGCAGTACTTC,CASSLMGTGQYEQYF
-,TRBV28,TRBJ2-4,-,TGTGCCAGCAGTTTCGGGTCGTCCAAAAACATTCAGTACTTC,CASSFGSSKNIQYF
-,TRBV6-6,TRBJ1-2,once,TGTGCCAGCAGTGCCACAGCTACGGCTGGCTACCCCTTC,CASSATATAGYPF
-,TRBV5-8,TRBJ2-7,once,TGTGCCAGCAGCTTTGGGGGCCACGAGCAGTACTTC,CASSFGGHEQYF
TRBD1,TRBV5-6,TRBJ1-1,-,TGTGCCAGCAGCTTGGGGACAGGGAACACTGAAGCTTTCTTT,CASSLGTGNTEAFF
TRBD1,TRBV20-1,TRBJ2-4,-,TGCAGGGGGGGGACAGGGGGTCTGTGGGACTTC,CRGGTGGLWDF